This entry lists 4 T cell receptor beta chains sequenced from one sample in a study of beta chain features in type 1 diabetes. Their target antigens are unknown. Overall study findings and caveats: For Type 1 diabetes patients, all four CD4+ subsets carried TCRB CDR3s that were moderately but significantly shorter.

As every portion of the isolated RNA was reverse transcribed, the sequencing read expressed TCRB transcripts. Clones were read by immunoSEQ multiplex PCR, and TCRdb kept only the in-frame ones, dropping some. The data hold roughly 400,000 clones, with about 10% observed a single time. What was sequenced was central memory CD4+ T cells from blood. These receptor sequences come from a man between 25 and 39 years old with type 1 diabetes.

This clone appeared many times. The J gene is TRBJ2-5, the V gene TRBV4-1, with 7 bases aligning to TRBD2. The CDR3 has 14 residues. V trimming: 4 bases; J trimming: 1 base; junction bases outside the gene matches: 3. The germline V gene has CDR1 MGHRA and CDR2 YSYEKL. The CDR3 nucleotides read TGCGCCAGCAGCCTAACTAGCGTCCAAGAGACCCAGTACTTC. Its protein is CASSLTSVQETQYF.

This clone was counted at least ten times. This chain uses TRBV2 with TRBJ2-5; the D is unclear. This CDR3 is built from 14 residues. With 3 bases removed from V and 5 bases from J, the gap between germline ends came to 13 bases. Germline V lookup: CDR1 SNHLY, CDR2 FYNNEI. The CDR3 here is CASSDAANLETQYF. CDR3 DNA: TGTGCCAGCAGTGACGCGGCGAACCTGGAGACCCAGTACTTC. Full variable domain (rest looked up from reference TRBV2 and TRBJ2-5): EPEVTQTPSHQVTQMGQEVILRCVPISNHLYFYWYRQILGQKVEFLVSFYNNEISEKSEIFDDQFSVERPDGSNFTLKIRSTKLEDSAMYFCASSDAANLETQYFGPGTRLLVL.

This clone was seen a handful of times. This sequence joins TRBV7-2 and TRBJ1-1, with D possibly matching TRBD1 (6 bases). V gave up 1 base and J gave up 11 bases, with 14 bases separating them. Germline CDR1 is SGHTA and CDR2 is FQGNSA. This CDR3 is built from 13 residues. In DNA form, the CDR3 reads TGTGCCAGCAGCTTAGTCCAGGGGAGGGAGGCTTTCTTT. Translated, it gives CASSLVQGREAFF.

This clone occurred a few times. The chain couples TRBV6-5 to TRBJ1-1; D is unclear. Germline lookup yields CDR1 MNHEY and CDR2 SVGAGI. The length of the CDR3 is 11 residues. V was trimmed by 6 bases and J by 9 bases, leaving 11 bases between them. In DNA form, the CDR3 reads TGTGCCAGCAGCCTGGGCCCGCAAGCTTTCTTT. Translating gives CASSLGPQAFF.